This TCR beta chain was retrieved from a study of cytomegalovirus exposure and HLA in healthy donors. General study points: TCR beta V- and J-gene trimming was later associated with a missense DCLRE1C variant. Clonal expansion, a later analysis showed, was greater in HLA-associated TCR beta chains than in equally common others.

V was pared by 2 bases and J by 14 bases, with 10 bases of the junction left unmatched. Per the germline V gene, CDR1 is SEHNR and CDR2 is FQNEAQ (reference sequence). This CDR3 is 14 amino acids long. This clone was seen more than once but under ten times. Its antigen is as yet unknown. The PCR was carried out with 60 Vbeta primers and 13 Jbeta primers. This table comes from immunoSEQ multiplex PCR, and its TCRdb copy is limited to in-frame clones, with some not included. The sample carries about 98,000 clones, roughly two thirds recorded once. The origin of this receptor is a man aged 50-60 years in good health and CMV-seronegative. The chain combines TRBV7-9 with TRBJ2-1; the match to TRBD2 covers 9 bases. The sample consisted of PBMCs. The DNA of the CDR3 is TGTGCCAGCAGCTTAAGAGGAGCGGGAGGTAGAGAGTTCTTC. It codes for CASSLRGAGGREFF.